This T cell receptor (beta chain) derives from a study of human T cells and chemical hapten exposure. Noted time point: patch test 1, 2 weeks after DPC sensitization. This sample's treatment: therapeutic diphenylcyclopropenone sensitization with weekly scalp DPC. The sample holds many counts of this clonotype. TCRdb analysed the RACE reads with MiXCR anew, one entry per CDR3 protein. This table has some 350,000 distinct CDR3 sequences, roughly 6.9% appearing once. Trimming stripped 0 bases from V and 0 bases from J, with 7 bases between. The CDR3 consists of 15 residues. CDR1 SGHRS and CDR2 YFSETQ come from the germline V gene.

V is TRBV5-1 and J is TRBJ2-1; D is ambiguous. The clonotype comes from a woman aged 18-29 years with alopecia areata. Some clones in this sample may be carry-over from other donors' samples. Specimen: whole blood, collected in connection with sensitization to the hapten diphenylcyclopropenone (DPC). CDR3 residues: CASSLVSSSYNEQFF. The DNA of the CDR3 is TGCGCCAGCAGCTTGGTCTCAAGCTCCTACAATGAGCAGTTCTTC.